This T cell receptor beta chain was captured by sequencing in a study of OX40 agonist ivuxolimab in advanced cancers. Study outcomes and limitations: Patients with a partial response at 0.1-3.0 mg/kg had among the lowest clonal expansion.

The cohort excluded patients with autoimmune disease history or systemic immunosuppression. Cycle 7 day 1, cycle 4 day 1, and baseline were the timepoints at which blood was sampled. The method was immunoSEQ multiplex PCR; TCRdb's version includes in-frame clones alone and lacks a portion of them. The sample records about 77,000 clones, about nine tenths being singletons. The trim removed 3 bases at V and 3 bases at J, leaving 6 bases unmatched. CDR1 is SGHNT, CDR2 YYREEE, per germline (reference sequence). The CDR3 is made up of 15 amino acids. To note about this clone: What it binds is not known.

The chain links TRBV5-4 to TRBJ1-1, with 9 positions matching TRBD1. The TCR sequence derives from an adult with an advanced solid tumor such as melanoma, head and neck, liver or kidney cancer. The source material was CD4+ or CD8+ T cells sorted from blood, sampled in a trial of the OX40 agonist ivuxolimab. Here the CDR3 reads CASSSPRQGDTEAFF. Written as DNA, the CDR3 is TGTGCCAGCAGCTCACCTAGACAGGGGGACACTGAAGCTTTCTTT. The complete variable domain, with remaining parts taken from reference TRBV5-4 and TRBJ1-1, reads ETGVTQSPTHLIKTRGQQVTLRCSSQSGHNTVSWYQQALGQGPQFIFQYYREEENGRGNFPPRFSGLQFPNYSSELNVNALELDDSALYLCASSSPRQGDTEAFFGQGTRLTVV.